The next 15 T cell receptor beta chains were all read from a single sample in a study of blood T cell repertoires in COVID-19. Only in-frame clones appear in the TCRdb table, and some are missing; sequencing was by immunoSEQ multiplex PCR. Of more than 150,000 clones in the sample, around 79% were seen once. Sequencing was carried out using peripheral blood. These receptors all come from a woman aged 65 to 85 with acute or convalescent COVID-19.

V usage is TRBV19 and J usage is TRBJ2-3; tentatively, D is TRBD1 (7 bases). The CDR3 spans 14 residues. Per the germline V gene, CDR1 is LNHDA and CDR2 is SQIVND (reference sequence). Trimming shortened V by 4 bases and J by 4 bases, and 12 bases separated the two germline ends. CDR3 sequence reads: CASSSGTDSDTQYF. DNA of the CDR3: TGTGCCAGTAGTAGCGGGACAGACTCAGATACGCAGTATTTT. Looking up the rest from reference TRBV19 and TRBJ2-3 gives the full variable domain: DGGITQSPKYLFRKEGQNVTLSCEQNLNHDAMYWYRQDPGQGLRLIYYSQIVNDFQKGDIAEGYSVSREKKESFPLTVTSAQKNPTAFYLCASSSGTDSDTQYFGPGTRLTVL.

V usage is TRBV7-3 and J usage is TRBJ2-1; 9 bases line up with TRBD2. Germline CDR1 reads SGHTA; CDR2 reads FQGTGA. The CDR3 runs 16 residues. J lost 7 bases, V lost 3 bases, and 10 bases had no gene match. The chain's CDR3 is CASSFFGGRAGNEQFF. CDR3 nucleotide sequence: TGTGCCAGCAGCTTTTTTGGCGGGAGGGCCGGGAATGAGCAGTTCTTC.

This clone was observed a handful of times. This chain connects TRBV7-2 to TRBJ2-1; TRBD2 agrees at 9 bases. There are 15 residues in the CDR3. Germline V gene data show CDR1 as SGHTA and CDR2 as FQGNSA. Losses at the gene ends were 7 bases for V and 6 bases for J; bases not matched to a gene: 10. The CDR3 sequence: CASNIGTSFVNEQFF. The CDR3 nucleotides are TGTGCCAGCAACATCGGGACTAGCTTCGTCAATGAGCAGTTCTTC.

V gene TRBV3-1 (or the pseudogene TRBV3-2) combines with J gene TRBJ2-1; 13 nucleotides align to TRBD2. Trimming took 4 bases from V and 0 from J; bases not matched to a gene: 9. This CDR3 is built from 19 residues. CDR1 LGHDT and CDR2 YNNKEL come from the germline V gene (reference sequence). The CDR3 nucleotides read TGTGCCAGCAGCCCCGCCCCGGGGACTAGCGGGACCTCCTACAATGAGCAGTTCTTC. Its protein product is CASSPAPGTSGTSYNEQFF.

The V and J genes are TRBV7-2 and TRBJ1-2; D may be TRBD1 (5 bases). The CDR3 loop spans 13 amino acids. The V end was cut by 4 bases, the J end by 4 bases, with 10 bases between. The germline CDR1 and CDR2 sequences are SGHTA and FQGNSA. CDR3 region: CASSSQGSYGYTF. CDR3 bases: TGTGCCAGCAGCTCCCAGGGTTCCTATGGCTACACCTTC. The variable domain in full, completed from reference TRBV7-2 and TRBJ1-2, reads GAGVSQSPSNKVTEKGKDVELRCDPISGHTALYWYRQSLGQGLEFLIYFQGNSAPDKSGLPSDRFSAERTGGSVSTLTIQRTQQEDSAVYLCASSSQGSYGYTFGSGTRLTVV.

The chain combines TRBV7-3 with TRBJ2-1; 10 bases line up with TRBD2. The CDR3 consists of 15 residues. The junction had 5 bases not matched to a gene; V was cut back by 2 bases and J by 7 bases. Germline V CDR1 and CDR2: SGHTA, FQGTGA. The DNA for the CDR3 is TGTGCCAGCAGCTTAGCGTCTAGCGGGAGTAATGAGCAGTTCTTC. It is translated as CASSLASSGSNEQFF.

This chain links TRBV19 with TRBJ2-7; 7 bases align to TRBD2. CDR3 length: 17 amino acids. Germline loops: CDR1 LNHDA, CDR2 SQIVND (reference sequence). The V gene end was trimmed by 3 bases and the J gene end by 0 bases; junction bases not matched to a gene: 11. In DNA form, the CDR3 reads TGTGCCAGTAGTATCGCCGGTGACGGCGGGAGCTCCTACGAGCAGTACTTC. This gives the protein CASSIAGDGGSSYEQYF.

This chain connects TRBV10-3 to TRBJ1-1; D is possibly TRBD1 (6 bases). The CDR3 loop spans 14 amino acids. Germline-derived CDR1 and CDR2 are ENHRY and SYGVKD. Trimming took 6 bases from V and 1 from J, leaving 12 bases between them. The CDR3 reads CAIRATGENTEAFF. The CDR3 nucleotides are TGTGCCATCAGGGCGACAGGTGAGAACACTGAAGCTTTCTTT.

This chain links TRBV19 with TRBJ1-1; 8 positions match TRBD1. V trimming: 5 bases; J trimming: 6 bases; junction bases outside the gene matches: 23. The CDR3 runs to 19 residues. CDR1 is LNHDA and CDR2 is SQIVND in the germline V gene (reference sequence). The CDR3 loop is CASSFDDRQGAPGLPEAFF. As DNA, the CDR3 is TGTGCCAGTAGTTTTGACGACCGTCAGGGGGCGCCGGGTTTGCCTGAAGCTTTCTTT.

The chain recombines TRBV7-8 with TRBJ1-1, with D uncertain. The CDR3 is made up of 13 amino acids. In germline, CDR1 is SGHVS, CDR2 FQNEAQ. The V end lost 5 bases, the J end lost 0 bases, and 7 bases lay between the germline ends. DNA for the CDR3: TGTGCCAGCAGCCGTTATTTGAACACTGAAGCTTTCTTT. This sequence encodes CASSRYLNTEAFF.

This clone has a single count. This specimen includes other DNA sequences encoding the same CDR3. The genes are TRBV5-1 and TRBJ1-6, with 7 bases identical to TRBD1. The length of the CDR3 is 13 residues. V lost 4 bases to trimming and J lost 8 bases; unmatched junction nucleotides: 3. CDR1 is SGHRS, CDR2 YFSETQ, per germline. Here the CDR3 reads CASSPGTDSPLHF. CDR3 DNA: TGCGCCAGCAGCCCAGGGACAGATTCACCCCTCCACTTT.

The rearrangement links TRBV5-1 to TRBJ2-7, with D possibly matching TRBD2 (6 bases). This CDR3 is built from 15 residues. V lost 4 bases and J lost 2, with 16 bases in between. In germline, CDR1 is SGHRS, CDR2 YFSETQ. CDR3 residues: CASSRVGGTAYEQYF. CDR3 coding DNA: TGCGCCAGCAGCAGGGTTGGGGGGACCGCCTACGAGCAGTACTTC.

This chain joins TRBV5-1 and TRBJ1-1, with a weak D call TRBD1 (6 bases). The CDR3 extends over 15 amino acids. Germline assignment: CDR1 SGHRS and CDR2 YFSETQ. Trimming pared 4 bases from V and 2 bases from J, leaving 15 bases between. This CDR3 is CASSPGRGGNTEAFF. As DNA, the CDR3 is TGCGCCAGCAGCCCGGGGAGGGGGGGCAACACTGAAGCTTTCTTT.

V and J are TRBV9 and TRBJ2-1, with TRBD1 matching over 9 bases. Trimming removed 2 bases from V and 4 bases from J; junction bases left unmatched: 4. There are 15 residues in the CDR3. The V gene's germline CDR1 is SGDLS and CDR2 YYNGEE. The CDR3: CASSVTGGGYNEQFF. CDR3 DNA sequence: TGTGCCAGCAGCGTGACAGGGGGAGGGTACAATGAGCAGTTCTTC.

This clone was counted between two and nine times. The V gene is TRBV4-1, the J gene TRBJ2-7; D might be TRBD1 (5 bases). Per germline, CDR1 MGHRA and CDR2 YSYEKL. This CDR3 spans 17 amino acids. The V end was cut by 1 base, the J end by 0 bases, with 16 bases between. CDR3 in amino acids: CASSQVRAMADSYEQYF. The DNA of the CDR3 is TGCGCCAGCAGCCAAGTCAGGGCGATGGCGGACTCCTACGAGCAGTACTTC.